Listed below are T cell receptor beta chains from one sample, sequenced in a study of T cell repertoires in ileal Crohn's disease. TCRdb's table, derived via immunoSEQ multiplex PCR, lists solely in-frame clones and lacks some. The sample comprises about 7,200 clones, approximately 70% of which are singletons, and approximately 10% rests with the top ten. Specimen: ileal tissue. The receptor set was obtained from an adult with Crohn's disease. CDR3s include the opening cysteine and the closing phenylalanine or tryptophan. D genes are given only for firm matches. Clone size appears in some rows only: once, few, many, or a class for an expanded clone.

TRBV2	.	11	TRBJ1-2	.	TGTGCCATCGGACAGCTGTATGGCTACACCTTC	CAIGQLYGYTF
TRBV30	few	12	TRBJ2-7	.	TGTGCCTGGAAACAGGGCTCCTACGAGCAGTACTTC	CAWKQGSYEQYF
TRBV23-1	.	18	TRBJ1-6	.	TGCGCCAGCAGTCAAACAGCAAATCCGAGCTCCTATAATTCACCCCTCCACTTT	CASSQTANPSSYNSPLHF
TRBV4-1	.	13	TRBJ1-6	.	TGCGCCAGCAGCCCGCAGGGCACTTCACCCCTCCACTTT	CASSPQGTSPLHF
TRBV7-2	.	13	TRBJ1-5	.	TGTGCCAGCAGCTTAGGGGGGCGACAGCCCCAGCATTTT	CASSLGGRQPQHF
TRBV4-3	.	15	TRBJ1-1	.	TGCGCCAGCAGCCTCTCCTTACAGGGAAGCACTGAAGCTTTCTTT	CASSLSLQGSTEAFF
TRBV10-2	large	13	TRBJ1-1	.	TGCGCCAGCAGTGACCGGGGGGTCACTGAAGCTTTCTTT	CASSDRGVTEAFF
TRBV9	.	15	TRBJ2-1	TRBD2	TGTGCCAGCAGCTCTCCGGGACTAGCGTCCAATGAGCAGTTCTTC	CASSSPGLASNEQFF
TRBV2	.	14	TRBJ1-2	.	TGTGCCAGCAGTGAACAGGGGACCGCTAATGGCTACACCTTC	CASSEQGTANGYTF
TRBV5-7	.	15	TRBJ2-3	.	TGTGCCAGCAGCCTTGGGGCCAGGGGGGCGGATACGCAGTATTTT	CASSLGARGADTQYF
TRBV7-2	.	16	TRBJ2-1	.	TGTGCCAGCAGCTTAAACATTATCGGGGGATACAATGAGCAGTTCTTC	CASSLNIIGGYNEQFF
TRBV6-1	once	13	TRBJ2-5	.	TGTGCCAGCGGGGGCCTCGGACAAGAGACCCAGTACTTC	CASGGLGQETQYF
TRBV25-1	once	17	TRBJ1-6	.	TGTGCCAGCAGTGAATTCGGGACTCAAGGGTATAATTCACCCCTCCACTTT	CASSEFGTQGYNSPLHF
TRBV5-1	.	14	TRBJ1-3	.	TGCGCCAGCAGCACAGCTTCCTCTGGAAACACCATATATTTT	CASSTASSGNTIYF
TRBV7-3	few	13	TRBJ1-1	.	TGTGCCAGCAGCCCCCAAGGGGGTCAGAGGGCTTTCTTT	CASSPQGGQRAFF
TRBV7-2	.	11	TRBJ2-1	.	TGTGCCAGCAGCTTAGTTAGTGAGCAGTTCTTC	CASSLVSEQFF
TRBV7-2	.	15	TRBJ1-2	.	TGTGCCAGCAGTTCGAAGGGGCAGACGGGTCATGGCTACACCTTC	CASSSKGQTGHGYTF
TRBV4-2	.	17	TRBJ2-6	TRBD1	TGTGCCAGCAGCGTAAAGAGTCAGGGGGATGGGGCCAACGTCCTGACTTTC	CASSVKSQGDGANVLTF
TRBV5-1	.	15	TRBJ2-3	.	TGCGCCAGCAGCTTTGGGGCAGGGACAACAGATACGCAGTATTTT	CASSFGAGTTDTQYF
TRBV2	.	15	TRBJ2-2	TRBD2	TGTGCCAGCACCTTAGCGGGAGCGAACACCGGGGAGCTGTTTTTT	CASTLAGANTGELFF
TRBV18	.	14	TRBJ2-2	.	TGTGCCAGCTCAAGACAGGACACCACCGGGGAGCTGTTTTTT	CASSRQDTTGELFF
TRBV30	once	13	TRBJ1-1	.	TGTGCCTGGAGTGCCCAGGGGAACACTGAGGCTTTCTTT	CAWSAQGNTEAFF
TRBV28	.	15	TRBJ1-1	.	TGTGCCAGCACCCCCCCCAACAGGGTGGGAACTGAAGCTTTCTTT	CASTPPNRVGTEAFF
TRBV11-3	.	14	TRBJ2-2	TRBD2	TGTGCCAGCAGGCGTTACGGGGGGGCCGGGGAGCTGTTTTTT	CASRRYGGAGELFF
TRBV30	.	13	TRBJ2-3	TRBD1	TGTGCCTGGAGGGGGACAGACACAGATACGCAGTATTTT	CAWRGTDTDTQYF
TRBV14	.	18	TRBJ2-3	TRBD2	TGTGCCAGCAGCGAGAGGACTTCTAGCGGGGGGGCGGCAGATACGCAGTATTTT	CASSERTSSGGAADTQYF
TRBV19	medium-sized	14	TRBJ1-2	.	TGTGCCAGTAGTATAGAGGGGACACCGGATGGCTACACCTTC	CASSIEGTPDGYTF
TRBV7-9	.	15	TRBJ1-2	.	TGTGCCAGCAGCTTAGAGGAGGGTTTAAGGGATGGCTACACCTTC	CASSLEEGLRDGYTF
TRBV6-5	.	15	TRBJ1-5	.	TGTGCCAGCAGCCGAACAGGGACTAGCAATCAGCCCCAGCATTTT	CASSRTGTSNQPQHF
TRBV7-8	.	16	TRBJ1-5	TRBD1	TGTGCCAGCAGCTCCGCAGGGGGCTTAAGCAATCAGCCCCAGCATTTT	CASSSAGGLSNQPQHF
TRBV27	.	14	TRBJ1-1	.	TGTGCCAGCAGGGTAATACAGGAGAACACTGAAGCTTTCTTT	CASRVIQENTEAFF
TRBV27	.	15	TRBJ1-3	TRBD1	TGTGCCAGCAGTTTAGGGACAGGGTTCGGTGACACCATATATTTT	CASSLGTGFGDTIYF
TRBV6-5	.	13	TRBJ2-7	.	TGTGCCAGCAGTTCGACAGGCAACTACGAGCAGTACTTC	CASSSTGNYEQYF
TRBV30	.	15	TRBJ2-7	TRBD2	TGTGCCTCCGAAAAACTAGCGGGAGGGCCCTACGAGCAGTACTTC	CASEKLAGGPYEQYF
TRBV6-5	.	15	TRBJ2-3	TRBD1	TGTGCCAGCAGAGAGACAGGGGGGGAGACAGATACGCAGTATTTT	CASRETGGETDTQYF
TRBV11-2	.	13	TRBJ2-5	.	TGTGCCAGCAGCCCAGGGTATAGGGAGACCCAGTACTTC	CASSPGYRETQYF
TRBV5-5	few	18	TRBJ1-1	TRBD1	TGTGCCAGCAGCTCTAGAACCTGGGACAGGGTAATGAACACTGAAGCTTTCTTT	CASSSRTWDRVMNTEAFF
TRBV5-1	once	18	TRBJ2-7	.	TGCGCCAGCAGCTTATCGACCCCGCGGCTTACCTTCTCCTACGAGCAGTACTTC	CASSLSTPRLTFSYEQYF
TRBV7-2	once	13	TRBJ2-7	.	TGTGCCAGCAGTTCCTTACAGGGATACGAGCAGTACTTC	CASSSLQGYEQYF
TRBV19	.	13	TRBJ1-2	TRBD1	TGTGCCACCACGGACAGGGCCAACTATGGCTACACCTTC	CATTDRANYGYTF
TRBV5-1	.	14	TRBJ2-5	.	TGCGCCAGCAGCTTGGTCGGCAGGGCAGAGACCCAGTACTTC	CASSLVGRAETQYF
TRBV10-1	.	14	TRBJ1-6	TRBD1	TGCGCCAGCAGACCGGGACAGGGTGGTTCACCCCTCCACTTT	CASRPGQGGSPLHF
TRBV19	few	13	TRBJ1-1	.	TGTGCCAGTAGTCCCCGGGTGGACTTCGAAGCTTTCTTT	CASSPRVDFEAFF
TRBV6-6	.	12	TRBJ2-2	.	TGTGCCAGCAGCTCTAACACCGGGGAGCTGTTTTTT	CASSSNTGELFF
TRBV7-3	few	14	TRBJ2-3	.	TGTGCCAGCAGCTTAGGAGACGACACAGATACGCAGTATTTT	CASSLGDDTDTQYF